One and the same sample provided the 31 T cell receptor beta chains below, sequenced in a study of T-cell reconstitution after alpha-beta-depleted transplantation in children. The TCRbeta library incorporated unique molecular identifiers. Each CDR3 protein is one row after TCRdb ran MiXCR on the PCR reads. The sample records 550,000 to 600,000 distinct CDR3 sequences, roughly 23% being singletons. Here the sequenced sample was PBMCs, mostly from graft donor cells, taken 360 days after TCRalphabeta/CD19-depleted stem cell transplant. The receptors derive from a boy younger than two who had a stem cell transplant for acute myeloid leukemia, so the T cells may come from the graft donor.

This clonotype was observed many times. This chain joins TRBV11-2 and TRBJ2-7; D is perhaps TRBD2 (5 bases). The germline gives CDR1 SGHAT, CDR2 FQNNGV. The CDR3 extends over 13 amino acids. The V end was cut by 3 bases, the J end by 9 bases, with 15 bases between. This chain's CDR3 is CASSLERVGWQYV. CDR3 bases: TGTGCCAGCAGCTTGGAGAGGGTTGGTTGGCAGTACGTC.

This clonotype was detected ten times or more. The chain uses TRBV28 and TRBJ1-2; TRBD1 aligns across 8 bases. The CDR3 extends over 16 amino acids. CDR1 and CDR2 (germline): MDHEN, SYDVKM. The junction had 14 bases not matched to a gene; V was cut back by 6 bases and J by 5 bases. Here the CDR3 reads CASRIPRQGTVYGYTF. As DNA, the CDR3 is TGTGCCAGCAGGATCCCCCGACAGGGGACCGTTTATGGCTACACCTTC.

This clonotype was detected once. The chain links TRBV6-5 to TRBJ2-1; possible D gene TRBD2, 5 bases. Germline CDR1 MNHEY, CDR2 SVGAGI. The CDR3 totals 15 residues. V lost 4 bases and J 6 bases, leaving 16 bases between the germline ends. CDR3 sequence (DNA): TGTGCCAGCAGTTCCAAGGCCCGAGGGCGCAATGAGCAGTTCTTC. Protein product: CASSSKARGRNEQFF.

This clonotype was counted at least ten times. CDR3 loop: CASSIIIGQAFF. CDR3 bases: TGTGCCAGTAGTATCATAATCGGCCAAGCTTTCTTT. V and J are TRBV19 and TRBJ1-1; D gene unclear. The CDR3 is 12 residues long. Germline V gives CDR1 LNHDA, CDR2 SQIVND (reference sequence). V was shortened by 3 bases and J by 9 bases, with 11 bases between the two germline ends.

This clonotype was found many times. The CDR3 DNA is TGTGCCAGCAGTAGACTAGCGGGGCATACAGATACGCAGTATTTT. Residues: CASSRLAGHTDTQYF. This chain uses TRBV12-3 or TRBV12-4 with TRBJ2-3, with 11 bases aligning to TRBD2. The ends lost 5 bases at V and 3 bases at J; junction bases unmatched: 4. This CDR3 is built from 15 residues.

This rearrangement joins TRBV19 to TRBJ1-2; 8 positions match TRBD1. V shed 9 bases and J 3 bases; nucleotides not matched to a gene: 15. The CDR3 totals 16 residues. Germline V gene sequence: CDR1 LNHDA, CDR2 SQIVND (reference sequence). For the CDR3, the DNA is TGTGCCAGCGGACGGGGACAGGTGTCCCCTTACTATGGCTACACCTTC. As protein: CASGRGQVSPYYGYTF.

This clonotype appeared once. The V gene is TRBV7-8, the J gene TRBJ2-1; 9 bases align to TRBD2. The V and J ends lost 5 bases and 0 bases, in that order; junction bases with no gene match: 5. Germline V CDR1 and CDR2: SGHVS, FQNEAQ. The CDR3 extends over 16 amino acids. The CDR3 here is CASSPELAGSYNEQFF. CDR3 coding DNA: TGTGCCAGCAGCCCAGAACTAGCGGGCTCCTACAATGAGCAGTTCTTC.

There are a few counts of this clonotype. This chain links TRBV20-1 with TRBJ1-2, with D unresolved. V lost 7 bases and J lost 0, with 6 bases in between. Per the germline V gene, CDR1 is DFQATT and CDR2 is SNEGSKA (reference sequence). There are 11 residues in the CDR3. The CDR3 region has the DNA TGCAGTGAAAGTTCTAACTATGGCTACACCTTC. It translates to CSESSNYGYTF.

This clonotype was seen many times. The chain links TRBV20-1 to TRBJ2-7, with a possible D match to TRBD2 (6 bases). This CDR3 is 13 amino acids long. Germline V CDR1 and CDR2: DFQATT, SNEGSKA (reference sequence). V was cut by 2 bases and J by 3 bases, with 11 bases left in between. Here the CDR3 DNA reads TGCAGTGCTAGATCGGGGGACGTCTACGAGCAGTACTTC. The encoded protein is CSARSGDVYEQYF.

Regarding this clonotype: A much larger clonotype is one base distant, so this may be a read error. The CDR3, as DNA: TGCGCCAGCAGCTTGGCTGTGGGTAGGACAAGACCGAACACTGAAGCTTTCTTT. It specifies CASSLAVGRTRPNTEAFF. V and J are TRBV5-1 and TRBJ1-1, with a weak D call TRBD1 (5 bases). Trimming removed 0 bases from V and 1 base from J, with 19 bases in between. CDR3 length: 18 amino acids. CDR1 is SGHRS and CDR2 is YFSETQ in the germline V gene.

In its sample, this clonotype was seen a few times. The V call is TRBV3-1, the J call TRBJ2-3; a possible D gene is TRBD2 (5 bases). The CDR3 is 16 residues long. Trimming took 0 bases from V and 0 from J, leaving 10 bases between them. The germline V gene has CDR1 LGHDT and CDR2 YNNKEL (reference sequence). The CDR3: CASSQDPGISTDTQYF. CDR3 nucleotides: TGTGCCAGCAGCCAAGACCCGGGGATTAGCACAGATACGCAGTATTTT.

The gene calls are TRBV6-5 and TRBJ2-7; D is ambiguous. Trimming pared 3 bases from V and 4 bases from J, leaving 10 bases between. Germline CDR1 reads MNHEY; CDR2 reads SVGAGI. This CDR3 has 13 residues. The CDR3 protein is CASSYTDGYEQYF. The CDR3 DNA sequence: TGTGCCAGCAGTTATACGGACGGATACGAGCAGTACTTC.

This clonotype was observed a handful of times. This chain joins TRBV20-1 and TRBJ1-2; tentatively, D is TRBD1 (5 bases). The CDR3 covers 14 residues. Germline assignment: CDR1 DFQATT and CDR2 SNEGSKA (reference sequence). V lost 2 bases to trimming and J lost 4 bases, with 14 bases between them. The CDR3 spells CSARPAGISYGYTF. The CDR3 DNA reads TGCAGTGCTAGACCCGCAGGGATTTCCTATGGCTACACCTTC.

The rearrangement links TRBV12-3 or TRBV12-4 to TRBJ2-2; D might be TRBD1 (5 bases). This CDR3 comprises 14 residues. Between the trimmed V and J ends, which lost 5 bases and 1 base, there was a span of 8 bases. This CDR3 reads CASSAQVNTGELFF. The CDR3 DNA reads TGTGCCAGCAGTGCACAGGTGAACACCGGGGAGCTGTTTTTT.

V usage is TRBV5-5 and J usage is TRBJ2-3, with D tentatively TRBD2 (6 bases). The CDR3 length is 15 residues. Germline CDR1 reads SGHKS; CDR2 reads YYEKEE (reference sequence). Trimming left V 3 bases short and J 0 bases short, with 11 bases between. The CDR3 DNA reads as TGTGCCAGCAGCTGGCCCGGGACTAGCACAGATACGCAGTATTTT. This codes for CASSWPGTSTDTQYF.

This clonotype was counted between two and nine times. This chain joins TRBV29-1 and TRBJ2-2; TRBD2 matches 9 bases. The CDR3 consists of 15 residues. Germline V CDR1 and CDR2: SQVTM, ANQGSEA. The CDR3 region has the DNA TGCACCACCCAGCGACTAGCGGCGAACACCGGGGAGCTGTTTTTT. This translates into CTTQRLAANTGELFF.

In regard to this clonotype: This may come from a read error, since a much larger clone is one base off. The chain has TRBV4-2 and TRBJ2-1, with 8 bases matching TRBD2. CDR1 LGHNA and CDR2 YNFKEQ come from the germline V gene. This CDR3 is built from 17 residues. The CDR3 nucleotides read TGTGCCAGCAGCCAAGATCCCCACGGGGGGGCCGACAATGACCAGTTCTTC. Its protein is CASSQDPHGGADNDQFF.

A few counts support this clonotype. The V gene is TRBV6-1, the J gene TRBJ2-5; 9 bases line up with TRBD2. Germline values: CDR1 MNHNS, CDR2 SASEGT. The CDR3 sequence is 14 residues long. Trimming took 8 bases from V and 3 from J; bases not matched to a gene: 7. The CDR3 sequence is CASGERGAEETQYF. The CDR3, as DNA: TGTGCCAGCGGGGAGCGGGGGGCTGAAGAGACCCAGTACTTC.

This chain joins TRBV4-3 and TRBJ2-7, with unresolved D. V dropped 4 bases and J dropped 2 bases, with 15 bases sitting between them. There are 15 residues in the CDR3. CDR1 and CDR2 (germline): LGHNA, YSLEER. The CDR3 bases are TGCGCCAGCAGCCGTTTCATAGACAATACCTACGAGCAGTACTTC. Residues: CASSRFIDNTYEQYF.

As DNA, the CDR3 is TGCGCCAGCAGCCCGGGACAGAGAGAGCAGTACTTC. It is translated as CASSPGQREQYF. The gene calls are TRBV5-1 and TRBJ2-7; TRBD1 aligns across 7 bases. CDR1 SGHRS and CDR2 YFSETQ come from the germline V gene. The CDR3 length is 12 residues. Losses at the gene ends were 4 bases for V and 7 bases for J; bases not matched to a gene: 5. The full variable domain, with the rest looked up from reference TRBV5-1 and TRBJ2-7, is KAGVTQTPRYLIKTRGQQVTLSCSPISGHRSVSWYQQTPGQGLQFLFEYFSETQRNKGNFPGRFSGRQFSNSRSEMNVSTLELGDSALYLCASSPGQREQYFGPGTRLTVT.

As regards this clonotype: The germline gene is not matched at one end of the junction; a read error may be the cause. The V and J genes are TRBV7-9 and TRBJ1-1; D ambiguous. In germline, CDR1 is SEHNR, CDR2 FQNEAQ (reference sequence). The CDR3 totals 11 residues. The CDR3 bases are TGTGCCAGCAGCTCTAGACCTGAGGCTTTCTTT. Its protein product is CASSSRPEAFF.

This clonotype showed up many times. The chain uses TRBV20-1 and TRBJ2-5; D may be TRBD1 (6 bases). The V gene's germline CDR1 is DFQATT and CDR2 SNEGSKA (reference sequence). V shed 4 bases and J shed 4 bases, with 22 bases lying between them. The CDR3 contains 16 residues. CDR3 loop: CSANPQQGRQRETQYF. The DNA of the CDR3 is TGCAGTGCTAACCCACAACAGGGACGGCAACGAGAGACCCAGTACTTC.

The table lists this clonotype with a few counts. The junction does not match germline at one end; this may be a read error. The rearrangement joins TRBV4-2 to TRBJ2-6, with 13 bases fitting TRBD2. This CDR3 has 18 residues. Germline V gives CDR1 LGHNA, CDR2 YNFKEQ. CDR3 in amino acids: CASSPVTSGGAGANVPTF. CDR3 in DNA: TGTGCCAGCTCGCCAGTAACTAGCGGGGGGGCTGGGGCCAACGTCCCGACTTTC.

This clonotype has a count of ten or more. The V and J genes are TRBV7-6 and TRBJ2-2; 7 bases agree with TRBD2. The germline CDR1 and CDR2 sequences are SGHVS and FNYEAQ. This CDR3 region has 15 residues. The V segment lost 5 bases and the J segment 5 bases; nucleotides outside the gene matches: 8. CDR3 sequence reads: CASSALGGKTGELFF. The CDR3 DNA is TGTGCCAGCAGCGCCCTGGGGGGGAAGACCGGGGAGCTGTTTTTT.

This clonotype was counted only a few times. The chain has TRBV11-2 and TRBJ2-7; D remains ambiguous. Germline values: CDR1 SGHAT, CDR2 FQNNGV. The CDR3 has 19 amino acids. Trimming took 6 bases from V and 2 from J, leaving 29 bases between them. CDR3 nucleotides: TGTGCCAGCAGTCTTAGTGGTTTGGCAGGTAGGGTGCGAGCCTACGAGCAGTACTTC. Encoded protein: CASSLSGLAGRVRAYEQYF.

There are a few counts of this clonotype. In nucleotides, the CDR3 is TGTGCCATCGGGACAGGCAGAGCCCAAGAGACCCAGTACTTC. Protein sequence: CAIGTGRAQETQYF. The chain combines TRBV10-3 with TRBJ2-5; TRBD1 matches 8 bases. The germline V gene has CDR1 ENHRY and CDR2 SYGVKD. The CDR3 covers 14 residues. V lost 8 bases, J lost 1 base, and 6 bases stayed unmatched.

This chain connects TRBV10-3 to TRBJ1-1; D uncertain. Germline V lookup: CDR1 ENHRY, CDR2 SYGVKD. The V end lost 2 bases, the J end lost 1 base, and 8 bases lay between the germline ends. The length of the CDR3 is 14 residues. In DNA, the CDR3 is TGTGCCATCAGTGAGACCCCTACGAACACTGAAGCTTTCTTT. It codes for CAISETPTNTEAFF.

This chain joins TRBV7-2 and TRBJ2-3; D perhaps matches TRBD2 (6 bases). V was clipped by 5 bases and J by 3 bases, with 15 bases between them. CDR1 SGHTA and CDR2 FQGNSA come from the germline V gene. The CDR3 loop spans 15 amino acids. The DNA of the CDR3 is TGTGCCAGCAGCATACTTAGCGGTTCGACAGATACGCAGTATTTT. It specifies CASSILSGSTDTQYF.

This clonotype showed up many times. The chain has TRBV5-1 and TRBJ2-2, with D tentatively TRBD2 (6 bases). V was cut by 3 bases and J by 0 bases, with 15 bases left in between. Germline lookup yields CDR1 SGHRS and CDR2 YFSETQ. CDR3 length: 17 residues. The CDR3 DNA reads as TGCGCCAGCAGCTCTTCTGCGGGGAACGCGAACACCGGGGAGCTGTTTTTT. Translation gives CASSSSAGNANTGELFF.

V is TRBV20-1 and J is TRBJ2-7, with TRBD1 matching over 9 bases. V gave up 3 bases and J gave up 3 bases; unmatched junction bases: 15. This CDR3 has 17 amino acids. CDR1 and CDR2 (germline): DFQATT, SNEGSKA (reference sequence). CDR3 in amino acids: CSASPVLRTGALYEQYV. In DNA, the CDR3 is TGCAGTGCTAGTCCGGTACTTCGGACAGGGGCCCTCTACGAGCAGTACGTC.

V and J are TRBV5-1 and TRBJ1-2; TRBD1 matches at 7 bases. Germline lookup yields CDR1 SGHRS and CDR2 YFSETQ. The trim removed 2 bases at V and 0 bases at J, leaving 13 bases unmatched. The CDR3 is 18 residues long. CDR3 bases: TGCGCCAGCAGCTTTGGGCCCCAAGGACAGGCAGCTAACTATGGCTACACCTTC. Amino acids: CASSFGPQGQAANYGYTF.